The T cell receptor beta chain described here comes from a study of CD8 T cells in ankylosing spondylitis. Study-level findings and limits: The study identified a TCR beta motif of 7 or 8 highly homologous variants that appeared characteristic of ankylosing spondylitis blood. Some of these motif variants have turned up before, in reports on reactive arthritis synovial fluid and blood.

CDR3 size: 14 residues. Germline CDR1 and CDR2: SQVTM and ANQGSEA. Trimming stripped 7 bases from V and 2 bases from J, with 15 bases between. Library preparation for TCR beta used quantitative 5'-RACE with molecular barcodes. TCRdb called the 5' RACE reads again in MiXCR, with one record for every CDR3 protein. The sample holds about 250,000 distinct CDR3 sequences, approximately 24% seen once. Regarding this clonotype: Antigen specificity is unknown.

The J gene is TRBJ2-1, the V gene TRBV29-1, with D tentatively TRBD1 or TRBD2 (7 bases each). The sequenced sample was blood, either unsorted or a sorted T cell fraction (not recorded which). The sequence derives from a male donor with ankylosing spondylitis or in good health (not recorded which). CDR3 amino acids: CSAAGQLTYNEQFF. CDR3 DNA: TGCAGCGCAGCGGGACAGCTGACCTACAATGAGCAGTTCTTC.